This TCR beta chain was found in a study of glioma-infiltrating T cells after dendritic cell vaccination. About the study: Autologous tumor lysate was loaded overnight onto monocyte-derived dendritic cells grown seven days with IL-4 and GM-CSF. Overall study results and limits: The cohort had few patients with full blood and tumor sets.

Primers: 60 V beta forward and 13 J beta reverse. This table comes from immunoSEQ multiplex PCR, and its TCRdb copy is limited to in-frame clones, with some not included. The data hold about 73,000 clones, with approximately 80% observed a single time. This CDR3 contains 13 residues. V lost 3 bases, J lost 6 bases, and 8 bases lay in between. Germline CDR1 is MGHRA and CDR2 is YSYEKL. Only patients with spare fresh-frozen tumor and over two years of follow-up were included. The table lists this clone with a few counts. Its antigen is unidentified. The rearrangement links TRBV4-1 to TRBJ1-4; D unresolved. This clonotype originated in a human donor with glioblastoma. Specimen: blood, collected before dendritic cell vaccination. The CDR3 nucleotides read TGCGCCAGCAGCCAGAGGGAAGATGAAAAACTGTTTTTT. Its protein is CASSQREDEKLFF.